Sequencing of this T cell receptor (beta chain) was carried out in a study of blood T cell repertoires in COVID-19. The CDR3 is 14 amino acids. V dropped 5 bases and J dropped 8; count of bases not matched to a gene: 5. The germline gives CDR1 SEHNR, CDR2 FQNEAQ (reference sequence). Original processing methods: By means of reference gene primer amplification, nucleated cell counts were estimated. The protocol was immunoSEQ multiplex PCR, while the TCRdb copy is restricted to in-frame clones and leaves out a portion. V and J calls and clone size are given by that table; D and trimming were obtained from the DNA. The sample yields roughly 250,000 clones, 80% to 95% seen once. This clone appeared a single time. Clinical history as reported by participants underpinned cohort assignment. For recovered donors of Cohort 3, there were two negative PCRs, clearance, or symptom resolution.

The sequencing sample was made of PBMCs or T cells enriched from blood (not recorded which). The clonotype originates from a woman younger than 35 who had recovered from COVID-19. The chain couples TRBV7-9 to TRBJ1-6; 8 bases line up with TRBD1. CDR3 nucleotides: TGTGCCAGCAGCACCGGACAGGGAGATTCACCCCTCCACTTT. It codes for CASSTGQGDSPLHF. Using reference TRBV7-9 and TRBJ1-6 for the parts outside the CDR3, the full variable domain is DTGVSQNPRHKITKRGQNVTFRCDPISEHNRLYWYRQTLGQGPEFLTYFQNEAQLEKSRLLSDRFSAERPKGSFSTLEIQRTEQGDSAMYLCASSTGQGDSPLHFGNGTRLTVT.